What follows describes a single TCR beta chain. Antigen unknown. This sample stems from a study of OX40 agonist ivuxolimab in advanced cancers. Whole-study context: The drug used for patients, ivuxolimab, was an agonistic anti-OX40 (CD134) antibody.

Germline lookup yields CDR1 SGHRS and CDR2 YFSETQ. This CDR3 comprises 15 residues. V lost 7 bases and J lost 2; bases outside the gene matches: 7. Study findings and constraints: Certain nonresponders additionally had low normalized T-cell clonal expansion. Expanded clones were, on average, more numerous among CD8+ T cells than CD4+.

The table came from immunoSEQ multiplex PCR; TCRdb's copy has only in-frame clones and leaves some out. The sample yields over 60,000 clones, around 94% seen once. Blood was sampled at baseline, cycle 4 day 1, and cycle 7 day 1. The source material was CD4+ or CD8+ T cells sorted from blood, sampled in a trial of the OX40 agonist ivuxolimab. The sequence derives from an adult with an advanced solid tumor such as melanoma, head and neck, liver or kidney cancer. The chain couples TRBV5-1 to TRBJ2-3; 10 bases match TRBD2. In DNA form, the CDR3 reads TGCGCCAGCCAGGACGGACTAGCGGCCACAGATACGCAGTATTTT. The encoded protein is CASQDGLAATDTQYF.